This entry features one TCR beta chain sequence. These data come from a study of blood T cell repertoires in COVID-19. On the study more broadly: COVID-19 samples, acute and convalescent, were from the United States, Italy and Spain. T cells, B-cell-depleted T cells, or PBMCs supplied cDNA or gDNA.

The CDR3 extends over 14 amino acids. Germline V gene sequence: CDR1 SGHDN, CDR2 FVKESK. V shed 1 base and J shed 4 bases, with 5 bases lying between them. Authors' processing steps: Estimated nucleated cell counts came from reference gene primer amplification. Sequenced by immunoSEQ multiplex PCR; TCRdb stores in-frame clones only, minus some. Clone size and the V and J calls come from that table; the DNA yielded D and trimming. The table has roughly 55,000 clones, over 80% seen once. This clonotype originated in a woman aged 60-75 years with acute or convalescent COVID-19. The sample consisted of peripheral blood. The J gene is TRBJ1-6, the V gene TRBV14, with D possibly being TRBD1 (5 bases). CDR3 sequence: CASSQGQYNSPLHF. The DNA of the CDR3 is TGTGCCAGCAGCCAAGGACAGTATAATTCACCCCTCCACTTT.